This T cell receptor (beta chain) was retrieved from a study of T cell responses to AZD1222 COVID-19 vaccine. The protocol was immunoSEQ multiplex PCR, while the TCRdb copy is restricted to in-frame clones and leaves out a portion. The table lists about 82,000 clones, over 80% of them singletons. CDR1 is LNHDA and CDR2 is SQIVND in the germline V gene (reference sequence). There are 14 residues in the CDR3. The germline V and J ends were trimmed by 1 base and 1 base, with 5 bases remaining between them. Of note for this clone: Its cognate antigen is unknown.

Overall study findings and caveats: Close to half of spike-specific TCRs reportedly recognize unmutated variant regions. Sampling captured repertoires only after the peak T cell response.

The sequence came from an adult in good health. V gene TRBV19 combines with J gene TRBJ1-5; no reliable D call. This specimen was peripheral blood, taken on day 0 of AZD1222 vaccination. CDR3 nucleotide sequence: TGTGCCAGTAGTATAGTCGACAGCAATCAGCCCCAGCATTTT. Translated, it gives CASSIVDSNQPQHF.